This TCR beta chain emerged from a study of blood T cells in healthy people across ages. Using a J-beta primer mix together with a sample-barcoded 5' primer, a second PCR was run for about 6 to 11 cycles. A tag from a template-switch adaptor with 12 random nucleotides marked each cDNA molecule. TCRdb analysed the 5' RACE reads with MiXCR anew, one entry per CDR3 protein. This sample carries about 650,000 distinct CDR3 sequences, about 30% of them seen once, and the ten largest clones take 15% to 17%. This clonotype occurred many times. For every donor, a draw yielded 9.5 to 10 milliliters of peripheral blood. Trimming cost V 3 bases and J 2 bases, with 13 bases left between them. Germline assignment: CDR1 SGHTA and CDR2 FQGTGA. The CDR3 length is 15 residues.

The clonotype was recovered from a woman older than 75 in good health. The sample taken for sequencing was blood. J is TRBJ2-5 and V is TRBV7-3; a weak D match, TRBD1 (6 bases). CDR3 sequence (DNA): TGTGCCAGCAGCTTGCAGGGGAGAGATCAAGAGACCCAGTACTTC. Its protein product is CASSLQGRDQETQYF.